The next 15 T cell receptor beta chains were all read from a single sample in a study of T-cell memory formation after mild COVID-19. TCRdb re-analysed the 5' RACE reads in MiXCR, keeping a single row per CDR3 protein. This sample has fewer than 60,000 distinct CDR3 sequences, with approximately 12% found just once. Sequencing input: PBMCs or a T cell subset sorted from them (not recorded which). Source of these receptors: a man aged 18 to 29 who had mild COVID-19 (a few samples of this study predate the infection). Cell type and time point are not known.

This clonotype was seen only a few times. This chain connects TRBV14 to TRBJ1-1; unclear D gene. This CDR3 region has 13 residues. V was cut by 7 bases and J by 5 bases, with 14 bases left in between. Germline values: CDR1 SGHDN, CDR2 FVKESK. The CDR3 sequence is CASTRGSGTEAFF. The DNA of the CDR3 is TGTGCCAGCACCAGAGGGAGCGGGACTGAAGCTTTCTTT.

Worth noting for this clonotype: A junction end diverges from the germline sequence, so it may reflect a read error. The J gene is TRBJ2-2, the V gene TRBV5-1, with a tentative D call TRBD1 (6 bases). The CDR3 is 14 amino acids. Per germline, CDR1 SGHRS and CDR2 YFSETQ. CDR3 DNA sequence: TGCGCCAGCAGCTTCGAACAGGGAACCGTGGAGCTGTTTTTT. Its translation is CASSFEQGTVELFF.

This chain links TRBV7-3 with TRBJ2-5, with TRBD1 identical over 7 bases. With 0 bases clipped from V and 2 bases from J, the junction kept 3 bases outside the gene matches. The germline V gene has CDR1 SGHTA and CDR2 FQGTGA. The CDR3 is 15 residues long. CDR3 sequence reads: CASSLTTGQQETQYF. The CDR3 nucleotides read TGTGCCAGCAGCTTAACGACGGGACAGCAAGAGACCCAGTACTTC.

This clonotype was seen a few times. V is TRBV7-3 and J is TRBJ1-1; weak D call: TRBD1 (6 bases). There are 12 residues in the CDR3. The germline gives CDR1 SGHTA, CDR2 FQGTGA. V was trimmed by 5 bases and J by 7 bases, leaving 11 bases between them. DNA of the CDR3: TGTGCCAGCAGCATACAGGGTGGTGAAGCTTTCTTT. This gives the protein CASSIQGGEAFF.

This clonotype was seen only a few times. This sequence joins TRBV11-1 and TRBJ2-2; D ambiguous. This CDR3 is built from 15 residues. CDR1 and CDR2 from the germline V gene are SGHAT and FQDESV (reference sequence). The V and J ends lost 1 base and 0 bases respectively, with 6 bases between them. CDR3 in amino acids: CASSLGGANTGELFF. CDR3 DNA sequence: TGTGCCAGCAGCTTAGGCGGCGCGAACACCGGGGAGCTGTTTTTT.

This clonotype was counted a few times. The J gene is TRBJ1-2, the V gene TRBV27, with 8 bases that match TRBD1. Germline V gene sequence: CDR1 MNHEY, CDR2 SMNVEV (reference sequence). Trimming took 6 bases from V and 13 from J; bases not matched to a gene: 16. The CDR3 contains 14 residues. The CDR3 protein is CASRATPGQGAITF. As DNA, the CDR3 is TGTGCCAGCAGAGCCACCCCCGGCCAGGGGGCCATCACCTTC.

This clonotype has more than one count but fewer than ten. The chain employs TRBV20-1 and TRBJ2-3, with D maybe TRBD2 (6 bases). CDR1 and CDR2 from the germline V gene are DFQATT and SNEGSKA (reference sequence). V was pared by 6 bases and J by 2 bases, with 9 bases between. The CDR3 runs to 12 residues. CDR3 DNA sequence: TGCAGTGCGGGGGGTAACACAGATACGCAGTATTTT. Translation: CSAGGNTDTQYF.

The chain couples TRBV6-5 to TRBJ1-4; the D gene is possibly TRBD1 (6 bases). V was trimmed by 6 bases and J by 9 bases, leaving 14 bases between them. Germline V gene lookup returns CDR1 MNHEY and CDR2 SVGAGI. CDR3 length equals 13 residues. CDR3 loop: CASSRSGGQKLFF. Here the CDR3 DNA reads TGTGCCAGCAGCCGGTCGGGGGGCCAAAAACTGTTTTTT.

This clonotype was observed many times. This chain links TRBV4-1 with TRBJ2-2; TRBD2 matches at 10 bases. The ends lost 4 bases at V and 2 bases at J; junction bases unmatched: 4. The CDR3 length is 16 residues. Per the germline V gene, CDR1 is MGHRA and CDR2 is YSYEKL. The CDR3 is CASSPTSGFNTGELFF. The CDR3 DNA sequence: TGCGCCAGCAGCCCGACTAGCGGGTTTAACACCGGGGAGCTGTTTTTT.

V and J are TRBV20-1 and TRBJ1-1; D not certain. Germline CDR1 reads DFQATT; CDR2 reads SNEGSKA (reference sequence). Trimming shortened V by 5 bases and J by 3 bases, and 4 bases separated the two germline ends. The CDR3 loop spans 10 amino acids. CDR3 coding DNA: TGCAGTGCTGGGGACACTGAAGCTTTCTTT. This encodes CSAGDTEAFF.

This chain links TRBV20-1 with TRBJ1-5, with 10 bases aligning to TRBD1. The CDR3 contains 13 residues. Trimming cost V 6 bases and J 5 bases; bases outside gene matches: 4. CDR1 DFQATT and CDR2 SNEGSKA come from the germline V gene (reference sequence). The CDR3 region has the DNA TGCAGTGCCAGACAGGGGGCGTATCAGCCCCAGCATTTT. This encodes CSARQGAYQPQHF.

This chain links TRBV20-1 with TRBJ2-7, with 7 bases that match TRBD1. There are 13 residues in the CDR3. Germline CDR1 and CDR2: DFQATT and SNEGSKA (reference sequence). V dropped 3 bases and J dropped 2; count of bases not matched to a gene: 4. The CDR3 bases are TGCAGTGCTAGGGACAGGTTTACCTACGAGCAGTACTTC. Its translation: CSARDRFTYEQYF.

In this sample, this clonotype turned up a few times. CDR3 DNA: TGCGCCAGCAGCCAAGAGACCGGGAGAAAACTGTTTTTT. Residues: CASSQETGRKLFF. The chain carries TRBV4-3 and TRBJ1-4, with unresolved D. CDR3 length equals 13 residues. V was pared by 0 bases and J by 10 bases, with 9 bases between. CDR1 is LGHNA, CDR2 YSLEER, per germline.

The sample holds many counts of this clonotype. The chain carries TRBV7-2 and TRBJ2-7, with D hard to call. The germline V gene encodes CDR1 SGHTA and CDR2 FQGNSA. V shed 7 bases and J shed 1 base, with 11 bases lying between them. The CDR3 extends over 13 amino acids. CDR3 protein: CASTPGSSYEQYF. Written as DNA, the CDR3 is TGTGCCAGCACCCCCGGTTCTTCCTACGAGCAGTACTTC. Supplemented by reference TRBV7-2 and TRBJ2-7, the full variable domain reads GAGVSQSPSNKVTEKGKDVELRCDPISGHTALYWYRQSLGQGLEFLIYFQGNSAPDKSGLPSDRFSAERTGGSVSTLTIQRTQQEDSAVYLCASTPGSSYEQYFGPGTRLTVT.

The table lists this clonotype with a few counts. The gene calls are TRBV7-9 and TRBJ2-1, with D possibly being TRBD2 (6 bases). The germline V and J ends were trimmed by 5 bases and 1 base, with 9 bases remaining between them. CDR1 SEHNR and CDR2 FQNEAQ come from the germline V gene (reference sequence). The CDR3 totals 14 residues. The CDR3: CASSAGNSYNEQFF. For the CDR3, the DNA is TGTGCCAGCAGCGCGGGGAATTCCTACAATGAGCAGTTCTTC.